This T cell receptor beta chain appears in the sequencing data of a study of blood T cell repertoires in COVID-19. Across the whole study: PBMCs, B-cell-depleted T cells, or T cells were the source of the cDNA or gDNA that made up the material.

Original processing notes: Nucleated cell number was recorded as an estimate derived from reference gene primer amplification. This table comes from immunoSEQ multiplex PCR, and its TCRdb copy is limited to in-frame clones, with some not included. V, J and clone size reflect that table, while D and trimming were determined from the DNA. This table holds 95,000 to 150,000 clones, 88% found once. The CDR3 consists of 13 residues. J was trimmed by 0 bases and V by 8 bases; bases with no gene match: 3. From germline, CDR1 is MNHNY and CDR2 SVGAGI (reference sequence). Specimen: peripheral blood. This TCR was sampled from a human donor in a cohort sampled during active COVID-19. The chain combines TRBV6-6 with TRBJ2-7, with 8 bases aligning to TRBD2. This chain's CDR3 is CASLSGSSYEQYF. For the CDR3, the DNA is TGTGCCAGCTTAAGCGGGAGCTCCTACGAGCAGTACTTC.